Listed below are T cell receptor beta chains from one sample, sequenced in a study of blood T cell repertoires in COVID-19. Sequenced by immunoSEQ multiplex PCR; TCRdb stores in-frame clones only, minus some. The sample lists 140,000 or so clones, about 76% seen once, with about 5% in the top ten. Sequencing was done on a sample of peripheral blood. These receptors came from a woman between 65 and 79 years old with COVID-19, enrolled during active disease. Both conserved end residues are part of each CDR3. A D gene is named only where the DNA matches it firmly. Size is omitted from some rows. Given values are once, few, many or a class for expanded clones.

V,J,size,D,CDR3,DNA
TRBV10-1,TRBJ1-1,many,.,CASSEWRTNTEAFF,TGCGCCAGCAGTGAGTGGCGGACAAACACTGAAGCTTTCTTT
TRBV5-1,TRBJ1-2,.,.,CASSLDRSSSYGYTF,TGCGCCAGCAGCTTGGACAGGTCTTCCTCCTATGGCTACACCTTC
TRBV5-1,TRBJ2-7,medium-sized,.,CASSSPLRGSYEQYF,TGCGCCAGCAGCTCCCCGCTGCGGGGCTCCTACGAGCAGTACTTC
TRBV9,TRBJ2-3,few,TRBD2,CASSPGFASGGSDTQYF,TGTGCCAGCAGCCCAGGTTTTGCTAGCGGGGGGTCAGATACGCAGTATTTT
TRBV6-2/TRBV6-3,TRBJ1-5,.,TRBD1,CASSRRTGGVGQPQHF,TGTGCCAGCAGCAGACGGACAGGGGGCGTAGGCCAGCCCCAGCATTTT
TRBV19,TRBJ2-1,few,TRBD2,CASSSGGGYNEQFF,TGTGCCAGTAGCAGCGGGGGGGGGTACAATGAGCAGTTCTTC
TRBV25-1,TRBJ2-7,.,.,CATTPRENYEQYF,TGTGCCACTACCCCTCGGGAAAACTACGAGCAGTACTTC
TRBV2,TRBJ1-1,.,.,CASSERAPTTEAFF,TGTGCCAGCAGTGAGAGGGCCCCTACCACTGAAGCTTTCTTT
TRBV4-2,TRBJ2-1,.,TRBD1,CASSQDVQDRGRNEQFF,TGTGCCAGCAGCCAAGATGTTCAGGACAGGGGTCGCAATGAGCAGTTCTTC
TRBV2,TRBJ2-7,.,.,CASYVGAGATYEQYF,TGTGCCAGCTACGTTGGGGCAGGGGCGACATACGAGCAGTACTTC
TRBV5-1,TRBJ2-6,.,TRBD1,CASSLVMGGDRGLGANVLTF,TGCGCCAGCAGCTTGGTTATGGGTGGGGACAGGGGGCTTGGGGCCAACGTCCTGACTTTC
TRBV7-3,TRBJ1-6,.,TRBD1,CASSKTGQYNSPLHF,TGTGCCAGCAGCAAAACGGGACAGTATAATTCACCCCTCCACTTT
TRBV19,TRBJ1-6,.,.,CASRMFPDSPLHF,TGTGCCAGTAGGATGTTTCCAGATTCACCCCTCCACTTT
TRBV27,TRBJ1-1,.,.,CASSLLGGYTEAFF,TGTGCCAGCAGTTTATTGGGGGGATACACTGAAGCTTTCTTT
TRBV11-2,TRBJ2-7,.,TRBD1,CASSGAQTGAYGQYF,TGTGCCAGCAGCGGGGCTCAGACAGGGGCCTACGGGCAGTACTTC
TRBV30,TRBJ1-4,.,TRBD1,CAWSVDGTGHEKLFF,TGTGCCTGGAGTGTAGATGGGACAGGGCATGAAAAACTGTTTTTT
TRBV6-6,TRBJ1-2,.,.,CASHGRGGRYTF,TGTGCCAGCCACGGGCGGGGCGGACGCTACACCTTC
TRBV5-1,TRBJ2-2,.,TRBD2,CASSLRSGGRPFTGELFF,TGCGCCAGCAGCTTGCGTAGCGGGGGAAGACCGTTCACCGGGGAGCTGTTTTTT
TRBV7-3,TRBJ2-3,.,.,CASSLRGSGVGTDTQYF,TGTGCCAGCAGCTTAAGGGGCTCGGGGGTTGGGACAGATACGCAGTATTTT
TRBV19,TRBJ1-1,.,TRBD1,CASSPTGGLTEAFF,TGTGCCAGTAGTCCGACAGGGGGCCTCACTGAAGCTTTCTTT
TRBV5-5,TRBJ1-5,.,.,CASSLTRESQPQHF,TGTGCCAGCAGCTTAACTCGGGAATCTCAGCCCCAGCATTTT
TRBV5-1,TRBJ2-1,.,TRBD2,CASSLTSGGADEQFF,TGCGCCAGCAGCCTCACTAGCGGGGGGGCCGATGAGCAGTTCTTC
TRBV5-1,TRBJ1-1,few,.,CASSRDVGQGEAFF,TGCGCCAGCAGCCGCGACGTTGGTCAGGGTGAAGCTTTCTTT
TRBV19,TRBJ1-5,.,.,CASSISSEAMNGPQHF,TGTGCCAGTAGTATATCATCGGAGGCCATGAATGGGCCCCAGCATTTT
TRBV19,TRBJ2-3,.,TRBD2,CASSIGLAGGTSTDTQYF,TGTGCCAGTAGTATCGGTCTAGCGGGGGGGACGAGCACAGATACGCAGTATTTT
TRBV4-2,TRBJ2-3,.,.,CASSQGDGTPSTDTQYF,TGTGCCAGCAGCCAAGGGGACGGGACTCCTAGCACAGATACGCAGTATTTT
TRBV5-6,TRBJ2-2,.,TRBD2,CASVSGGNTGELFF,TGTGCCAGCGTAAGCGGGGGGAACACCGGGGAGCTGTTTTTT
TRBV6-5,TRBJ2-7,.,.,CASSRPGTLTYEQYF,TGTGCCAGCAGTAGACCCGGGACACTAACCTACGAGCAGTACTTC
TRBV6-2/TRBV6-3,TRBJ2-5,.,.,CASSYSRETQYF,TGTGCCAGCAGTTACTCGAGAGAGACCCAGTACTTC
TRBV15,TRBJ2-7,few,.,CATSRPLPGRGHEQYF,TGTGCCACCAGCAGACCCCTCCCGGGCAGGGGCCACGAGCAGTACTTC
TRBV6-5,TRBJ1-6,.,.,CASRLDSYNSPLHF,TGTGCCAGCAGACTTGACTCCTATAATTCACCCCTCCACTTT
TRBV4-1,TRBJ2-2,once,.,CASRGDTGELFF,TGCGCCAGCAGAGGGGACACCGGGGAGCTGTTTTTT
TRBV29-1,TRBJ2-2,.,.,CSVGAGVNTGELFF,TGCAGCGTTGGGGCAGGGGTGAACACCGGGGAGCTGTTTTTT
TRBV27,TRBJ2-1,.,TRBD2,CASSLTSGGAGEQFF,TGTGCCAGCAGTTTGACTAGCGGGGGGGCTGGTGAGCAGTTCTTC
TRBV5-1,TRBJ1-5,.,.,CASSLTGNTSNQPQHF,TGCGCCAGCAGCTTGACTGGTAATACGAGCAATCAGCCCCAGCATTTT